This T cell receptor (beta chain) derives from a study of T cell repertoires in cytomegalovirus infection. Across the whole study: Public TCR beta signatures were indicative of both CMV infection and a matching HLA type.

Overall study findings and caveats: Clonotypes of TCR beta that were HLA-C-restricted and CMV-specific dominated the ex vivo response. Carriers of CMV plus the relevant HLA were identified by cumulative public TCR beta family frequency.

This CDR3 comprises 16 residues. CDR1 and CDR2 (germline): MNHEY, SVGAGI. The ends lost 6 bases at V and 8 bases at J; junction bases unmatched: 11. There are a few counts of this clonotype. What it binds is unknown. TCRdb called the reads again in MiXCR, with one record for every CDR3 protein. The sample lists roughly 68,000 distinct CDR3 sequences, roughly 21% occurring once. The sequencing here drew on CD8+ T cells from cultured PBMCs, taken from culture after CMV antigen stimulation. This sequence originates from a human donor in good health (CMV status not recorded). Some clones in this sample may be carry-over from other donors' samples. The chain links TRBV6-5 to TRBJ2-1; 12 nucleotides line up with TRBD2. CDR3 nucleotides: TGTGCCAGCAGCATGCTAGCGGGGGGGCTCTCGGATGAGCAGTTCTTC. Translation: CASSMLAGGLSDEQFF.